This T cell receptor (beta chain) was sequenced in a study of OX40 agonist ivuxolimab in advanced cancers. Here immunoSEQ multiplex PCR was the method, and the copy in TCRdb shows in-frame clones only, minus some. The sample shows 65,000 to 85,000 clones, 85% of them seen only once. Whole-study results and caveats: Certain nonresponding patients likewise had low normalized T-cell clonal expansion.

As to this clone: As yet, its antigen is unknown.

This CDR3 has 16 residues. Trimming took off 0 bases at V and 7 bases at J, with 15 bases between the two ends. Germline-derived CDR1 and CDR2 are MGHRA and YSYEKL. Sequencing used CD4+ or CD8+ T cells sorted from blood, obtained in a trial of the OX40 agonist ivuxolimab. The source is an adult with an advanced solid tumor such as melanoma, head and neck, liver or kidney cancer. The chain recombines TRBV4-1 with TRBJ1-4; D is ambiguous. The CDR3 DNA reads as TGCGCCAGCAGCCAAGATCCAAGGGCTCGAAGTGAAAAACTGTTTTTT. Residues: CASSQDPRARSEKLFF.